A selection of T cell receptor beta chains follows, all from one sample in a study of T cell repertoires in cytomegalovirus infection. Which antigens these TCRs recognize remains unknown. TCRdb fed the reads into MiXCR, producing one record per CDR3 protein. This sample yields 550,000 to 700,000 distinct CDR3 sequences, of which around two fifths are seen a single time; 48% belongs to the top ten. The specimen was cultured PBMCs, collected from culture after CMV antigen stimulation. These receptors came from a human donor in good health (CMV status not recorded). Some clones in this sample may be carry-over from other donors' samples. Each CDR3 is given with its conserved first and last residue. D genes are given only for firm matches. Size is omitted from some rows. Given values are once, few, many or a class for expanded clones.

d_call,v_call,j_call,clone_size,cdr3_aa,cdr3_nt
-,TRBV10-3,TRBJ2-1,-,CAISARSTNEQFF,TGTGCCATCAGTGCACGGAGTACAAATGAGCAGTTCTTC
-,TRBV7-2,TRBJ2-1,many,CASSLGVDEQFF,TGTGCCAGCAGCTTAGGAGTTGATGAGCAGTTCTTC
-,TRBV7-8,TRBJ2-5,-,CASSEGLETQYF,TGTGCCAGCAGCGAGGGGTTAGAGACCCAGTACTTC
-,TRBV11-3,TRBJ2-3,-,CASSWSDTDTQYF,TGTGCCAGCAGCTGGTCCGACACAGATACGCAGTATTTT
TRBD2,TRBV28,TRBJ2-3,few,CASKEGGRADTQYF,TGTGCCAGCAAGGAGGGAGGGAGGGCAGATACGCAGTATTTT
-,TRBV7-2,TRBJ2-3,many,CASSYRRRGDTQYF,TGTGCCAGCAGCTATAGACGGCGGGGAGATACGCAGTATTTT
TRBD1,TRBV7-2,TRBJ1-2,-,CASSFHDRVPNYGYTF,TGTGCCAGCAGCTTTCACGACAGGGTCCCTAACTATGGCTACACCTTC
-,TRBV6-6,TRBJ2-2,-,CASSYSWGRTGELFF,TGTGCCAGCAGTTACTCGTGGGGGCGGACCGGGGAGCTGTTTTTT
-,TRBV19,TRBJ2-1,-,CASSIALGQHDEQFF,TGTGCCAGTAGTATTGCCCTAGGCCAACACGATGAGCAGTTCTTC
-,TRBV7-2,TRBJ1-3,many,CASSYRDGGRNTIYF,TGTGCCAGCAGTTACCGGGACGGTGGCCGAAACACCATATATTTT
-,TRBV4-1,TRBJ2-1,few,CASSAPVKTGYNEQFF,TGCGCCAGCAGCGCACCGGTAAAGACAGGATACAATGAGCAGTTCTTC
-,TRBV18,TRBJ1-3,-,CASSPPTGNTIYF,TGTGCCAGCTCACCACCGACTGGAAACACCATATATTTT
TRBD2,TRBV12-3/TRBV12-4,TRBJ2-1,-,CASRGLAISHEQFF,TGTGCCAGCAGGGGACTAGCGATTTCCCATGAGCAGTTCTTC
TRBD1,TRBV20-1,TRBJ1-2,-,CSAKAWTGNYGYTF,TGCAGTGCTAAGGCATGGACAGGGAACTATGGCTACACCTTC
-,TRBV6-5,TRBJ1-5,-,CASKQYSNQPQHF,TGTGCCAGCAAACAGTATAGCAATCAGCCCCAGCATTTT
-,TRBV19,TRBJ2-7,once,CASSISGSASYEQYF,TGTGCCAGTAGTATATCGGGAAGCGCGAGCTACGAGCAGTACTTC
-,TRBV7-2,TRBJ2-5,few,CASSLWGADETQYF,TGTGCCAGCAGCTTATGGGGGGCGGATGAGACCCAGTACTTC
-,TRBV5-1,TRBJ1-1,-,CASTLRGPGNTEAFF,TGCGCCAGCACACTCCGGGGACCTGGGAACACTGAAGCTTTCTTT
-,TRBV20-1,TRBJ1-2,few,CSASQGGSIYGYTF,TGCAGTGCTAGTCAGGGTGGGAGTATCTATGGCTACACCTTC
-,TRBV7-8,TRBJ2-1,few,CASSPTRIQTEQFF,TGTGCCAGCAGCCCCACTCGAATCCAAACGGAGCAGTTCTTC
-,TRBV28,TRBJ1-1,few,CASTPRGTEAFF,TGTGCCAGCACCCCCAGGGGCACTGAAGCTTTCTTT
-,TRBV2,TRBJ2-5,once,CASSEEGTGAKTQYF,TGTGCCAGCAGTGAAGAGGGGACGGGGGCGAAGACCCAGTACTTC
-,TRBV18,TRBJ2-5,-,CASSPPPQDPRETQYF,TGTGCCAGCTCACCACCCCCCCAGGACCCGCGAGAGACCCAGTACTTC